This T cell receptor beta chain came from a study of blood T cell repertoires in COVID-19. Across the whole study: COVID-19 samples, acute and convalescent, were from the United States, Italy and Spain. In each case, the material was cDNA or gDNA derived from T cells, B-cell-depleted T cells, or PBMCs.

V dropped 8 bases and J dropped 2 bases, with 7 bases sitting between them. Germline V gene lookup returns CDR1 MDHEN and CDR2 SYDVKM. The length of the CDR3 is 13 residues. The method was immunoSEQ multiplex PCR; TCRdb's version includes in-frame clones alone and lacks a portion of them. In the table there are about 220,000 clones, 65% to 85% of which are singletons. This TCR was sampled from a woman aged 30 to 39 who had recovered from COVID-19. The specimen was peripheral blood. The chain employs TRBV28 and TRBJ1-6, with unresolved D. The CDR3 loop is CASAYPYNSPLHF. The CDR3 DNA follows: TGTGCCAGCGCGTATCCCTATAATTCACCCCTCCACTTT.